Shown below are 13 T cell receptor beta chains from a single sample sequenced in a study of CD8 T cells in Susac syndrome. The RNA input was roughly 0.45 to 1 ug, and it was reverse transcribed with random hexamers. TCRdb re-called the immunoSEQ multiplex PCR reads with MiXCR, one entry per CDR3 protein. This sample has about 430,000 distinct CDR3 sequences, with more than 80% found just once. Material for sequencing was CD8+ T cells from PBMCs. The source of these receptors is a human donor with multiple sclerosis.

The V call is TRBV29-1, the J call TRBJ2-1, with 16 nucleotides matching TRBD2. The trim removed 7 bases at V and 1 base at J, leaving 10 bases unmatched. Germline values: CDR1 SQVTM, CDR2 ANQGSEA. The CDR3 length is 18 residues. The CDR3 loop reads CSARRGLAGGGSYNEQFF. The CDR3 DNA reads as TGCAGCGCCCGACGGGGACTAGCGGGAGGGGGTTCCTACAATGAGCAGTTCTTC.

This rearrangement joins TRBV19 to TRBJ2-5, with a weak D call TRBD1 (6 bases). Between the trimmed V and J ends, which lost 6 bases and 5 bases, there was a span of 13 bases. In germline, CDR1 is LNHDA, CDR2 SQIVND (reference sequence). CDR3 length equals 13 residues. The CDR3 DNA reads as TGTGCCAGTAGGCCATCGAGGGGGGAGACCCAGTACTTC. Its translation: CASRPSRGETQYF.

With regard to this clonotype: A junction boundary mismatches the germline segment, possibly from a read error. V is TRBV4-1 and J is TRBJ2-7; D unresolved. CDR3 length equals 13 residues. Germline V gene lookup returns CDR1 MGHRA and CDR2 YSYEKL. Written as DNA, the CDR3 is TGTGCCAGCAGCCAAGGCCCAGCCTACGAGCAGTACTTC. This gives the protein CASSQGPAYEQYF.

The genes are TRBV5-4 and TRBJ2-2, with D maybe TRBD2 (5 bases). The CDR3 totals 15 residues. Germline V gene lookup returns CDR1 SGHNT and CDR2 YYREEE (reference sequence). The germline V and J ends were trimmed by 0 bases and 1 base, with 7 bases remaining between them. CDR3 in DNA: TGTGCCAGCAGCTTGGTCGCGGGGAACACCGGGGAGCTGTTTTTT. Encoded protein: CASSLVAGNTGELFF. The whole variable domain, remainder taken from reference TRBV5-4 and TRBJ2-2, is ETGVTQSPTHLIKTRGQQVTLRCSSQSGHNTVSWYQQALGQGPQFIFQYYREEENGRGNFPPRFSGLQFPNYSSELNVNALELDDSALYLCASSLVAGNTGELFFGEGSRLTVL.

The V call is TRBV5-1, the J call TRBJ2-1; D ambiguous. The CDR3 totals 15 residues. V dropped 3 bases and J dropped 4 bases, with 14 bases sitting between them. Germline CDR1 and CDR2: SGHRS and YFSETQ. This CDR3 is CASSSGPDLYNEQFF. CDR3 coding DNA: TGCGCCAGCAGCTCAGGACCGGACCTGTACAATGAGCAGTTCTTC.

The chain couples TRBV13 to TRBJ1-1, with a tentative D call TRBD1 (5 bases). The CDR3 runs to 15 residues. Germline loops: CDR1 PRHDT, CDR2 FYEKMQ (reference sequence). V lost 2 bases, J lost 0 bases, and 10 bases lay in between. CDR3 residues: CASSLLGEMNTEAFF. In DNA form, the CDR3 reads TGTGCCAGCAGCTTATTGGGGGAAATGAACACTGAAGCTTTCTTT.

The J gene is TRBJ1-2, the V gene TRBV7-9; TRBD1 aligns across 9 bases. The V and J ends lost 5 bases and 4 bases, in that order; junction bases with no gene match: 8. This CDR3 is built from 15 residues. Looked up from germline, CDR1 is SEHNR and CDR2 is FQNEAQ (reference sequence). CDR3 bases: TGTGCCAGCAGCGCGGGACAGGGTGCCCCCTATGGCTACACCTTC. It is translated as CASSAGQGAPYGYTF.

The J gene is TRBJ2-2, the V gene TRBV5-1; the match to TRBD1 covers 11 bases. CDR3 length: 16 amino acids. CDR1 is SGHRS and CDR2 is YFSETQ in the germline V gene. Germline trimming cut 2 bases from V and 3 bases from J; bases unmatched to any gene: 3. The CDR3 sequence: CASSFRTGGDTGELFF. The CDR3 coding sequence is TGCGCCAGCAGCTTCAGGACAGGGGGCGACACCGGGGAGCTGTTTTTT.

The chain links TRBV19 to TRBJ2-1; maybe TRBD2 (6 bases). The CDR3 is 17 residues long. The V end lost 0 bases, the J end lost 4 bases, and 16 bases lay between the germline ends. The germline gives CDR1 LNHDA, CDR2 SQIVND (reference sequence). CDR3 nucleotides: TGTGCCAGTAGTATAGATCGGATAGCGGAGACGTACAATGAGCAGTTCTTC. It is translated as CASSIDRIAETYNEQFF.

The V call is TRBV20-1, the J call TRBJ1-2, with D unresolved. With 0 bases removed from V and 4 bases from J, the gap between germline ends came to 9 bases. Germline CDR1 DFQATT, CDR2 SNEGSKA (reference sequence). This CDR3 is 13 amino acids long. CDR3 in amino acids: CSARDPGIYGYTF. DNA of the CDR3: TGCAGTGCTAGAGATCCCGGAATCTATGGCTACACCTTC.

The chain has TRBV13 and TRBJ2-7, with D tentatively TRBD2 (6 bases). Trimming stripped 2 bases from V and 7 bases from J, with 9 bases between. Germline CDR1 and CDR2: PRHDT and FYEKMQ (reference sequence). The CDR3 runs to 12 residues. The CDR3 loop is CASSLRRGEQYF. The CDR3 DNA follows: TGTGCCAGCAGCTTAAGACGGGGGGAGCAGTACTTC.

V gene TRBV19 combines with J gene TRBJ2-2, with 10 bases that match TRBD1. CDR1 and CDR2 from the germline V gene are LNHDA and SQIVND (reference sequence). V shed 6 bases, J shed 6 bases, and the junction held 7 bases outside the gene matches. This CDR3 comprises 15 residues. The CDR3 reads CASSAGTGEPGELFF. DNA of the CDR3: TGTGCCAGTAGCGCCGGGACAGGGGAGCCCGGGGAGCTGTTTTTT.

This clonotype was picked up many times. The rearrangement joins TRBV7-9 to TRBJ2-7; 7 nucleotides align to TRBD1. V lost 8 bases to trimming and J lost 3 bases; unmatched junction nucleotides: 10. CDR1 SEHNR and CDR2 FQNEAQ come from the germline V gene (reference sequence). This CDR3 is 14 amino acids long. The DNA for the CDR3 is TGTGCCAGCGAAACCGGGACAGCCCTCTACGAGCAGTACTTC. Translating gives CASETGTALYEQYF.